This T cell receptor (beta chain) was recovered during a study of CD8 T cells in ankylosing spondylitis. Findings and limits, study-wide: Disease-linked clones reportedly concentrated significantly in matched ankylosing spondylitis synovial fluid. In reactive arthritis synovial fluid and blood, some motif variants had been reported before. A motif of eight highly homologous TCR beta variants was seen as apparently characteristic of ankylosing spondylitis blood.

From germline, CDR1 is SGHVS and CDR2 FQNEAQ. The CDR3 is 13 amino acids. V was clipped by 5 bases and J by 4 bases, with 10 bases between them. MiXCR, run by TCRdb on the 5' RACE reads, gives a single entry per CDR3 protein. Of about 540,000 distinct CDR3 sequences listed, 10% to 15% are singletons. This clonotype was counted only a few times. Antigen specificity is unknown. The V and J genes are TRBV7-8 and TRBJ2-3; D uncertain. Sequences were obtained from blood, either unsorted or a sorted T cell fraction (not recorded which). The clonotype comes from a male donor with ankylosing spondylitis. The chain's CDR3 is CASSAFKADTQYF. The CDR3 DNA sequence: TGTGCCAGCAGCGCCTTTAAGGCAGATACGCAGTATTTT.